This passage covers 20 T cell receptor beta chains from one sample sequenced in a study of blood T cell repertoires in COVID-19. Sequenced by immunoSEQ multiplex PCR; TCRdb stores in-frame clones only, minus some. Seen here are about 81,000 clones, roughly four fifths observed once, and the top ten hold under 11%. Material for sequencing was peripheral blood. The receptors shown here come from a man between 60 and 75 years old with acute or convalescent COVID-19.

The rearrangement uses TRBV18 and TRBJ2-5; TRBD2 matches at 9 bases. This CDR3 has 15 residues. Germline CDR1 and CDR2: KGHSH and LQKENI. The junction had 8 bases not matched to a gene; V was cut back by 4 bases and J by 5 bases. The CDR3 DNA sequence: TGTGCCAGCTCACGCGGGACTAGCATAGGGGAGACCCAGTACTTC. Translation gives CASSRGTSIGETQYF.

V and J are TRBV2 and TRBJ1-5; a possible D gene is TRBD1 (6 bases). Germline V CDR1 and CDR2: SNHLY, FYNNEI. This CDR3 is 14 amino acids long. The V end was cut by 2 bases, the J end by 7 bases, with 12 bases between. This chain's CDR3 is CASSEWDIEQPQHF. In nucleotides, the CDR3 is TGTGCCAGCAGTGAATGGGACATAGAGCAGCCCCAGCATTTT.

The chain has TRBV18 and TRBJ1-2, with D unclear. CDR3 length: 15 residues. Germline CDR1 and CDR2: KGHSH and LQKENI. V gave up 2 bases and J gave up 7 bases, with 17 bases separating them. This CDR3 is CASSPEASPGRGYTF. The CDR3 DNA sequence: TGTGCCAGCTCACCAGAGGCCAGCCCCGGTCGTGGCTACACCTTC.

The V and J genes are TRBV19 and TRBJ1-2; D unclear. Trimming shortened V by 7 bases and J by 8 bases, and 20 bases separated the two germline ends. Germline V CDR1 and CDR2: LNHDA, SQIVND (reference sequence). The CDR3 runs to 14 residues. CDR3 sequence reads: CASTFSAGLGGYTF. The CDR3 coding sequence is TGTGCCAGTACCTTCTCCGCCGGACTGGGGGGCTACACCTTC. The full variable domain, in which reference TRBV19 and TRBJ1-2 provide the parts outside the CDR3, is DGGITQSPKYLFRKEGQNVTLSCEQNLNHDAMYWYRQDPGQGLRLIYYSQIVNDFQKGDIAEGYSVSREKKESFPLTVTSAQKNPTAFYLCASTFSAGLGGYTFGSGTRLTVV.

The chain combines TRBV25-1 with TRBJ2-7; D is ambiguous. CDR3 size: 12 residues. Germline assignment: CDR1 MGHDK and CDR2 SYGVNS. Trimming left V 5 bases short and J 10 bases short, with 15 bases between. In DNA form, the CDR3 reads TGTGCCAGCAGTTTCGACAAAGACCCCCAGTACTTC. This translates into CASSFDKDPQYF.

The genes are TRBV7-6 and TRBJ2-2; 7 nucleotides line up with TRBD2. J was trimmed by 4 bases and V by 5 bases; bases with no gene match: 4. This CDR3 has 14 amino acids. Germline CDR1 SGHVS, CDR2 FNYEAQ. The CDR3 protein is CASSIRGGTGELFF. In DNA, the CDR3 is TGTGCCAGCAGCATCCGCGGGGGCACCGGGGAGCTGTTTTTT.

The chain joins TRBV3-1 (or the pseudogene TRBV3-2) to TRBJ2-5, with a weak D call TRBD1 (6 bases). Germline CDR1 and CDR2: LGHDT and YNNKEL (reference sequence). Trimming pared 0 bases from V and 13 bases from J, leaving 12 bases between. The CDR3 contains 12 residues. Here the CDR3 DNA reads TGTGCCAGCAGCCAAGAATACAGGGTAATGTACTTC. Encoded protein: CASSQEYRVMYF.

CDR3 sequence (DNA): TGTGCCAGCCAAACAGGGGAAGGAGAGACCCAGTACTTC. This gives the protein CASQTGEGETQYF. The chain carries TRBV18 and TRBJ2-5; the match to TRBD1 covers 7 bases. V shed 8 bases, J shed 4 bases, and the junction held 7 bases outside the gene matches. This CDR3 contains 13 residues. Per the germline V gene, CDR1 is KGHSH and CDR2 is LQKENI. Drawing the rest from reference TRBV18 and TRBJ2-5, the complete variable domain is NAGVMQNPRHLVRRRGQEARLRCSPMKGHSHVYWYRQLPEEGLKFMVYLQKENIIDESGMPKERFSAEFPKEGPSILRIQQVVRGDSAAYFCASQTGEGETQYFGPGTRLLVL.

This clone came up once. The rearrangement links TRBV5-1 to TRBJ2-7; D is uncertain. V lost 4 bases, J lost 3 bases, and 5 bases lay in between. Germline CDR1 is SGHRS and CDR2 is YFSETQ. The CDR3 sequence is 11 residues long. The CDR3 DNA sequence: TGCGCCAGCAGCGACTTCTACGAGCAGTACTTC. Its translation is CASSDFYEQYF. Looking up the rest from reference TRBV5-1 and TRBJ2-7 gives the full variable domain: KAGVTQTPRYLIKTRGQQVTLSCSPISGHRSVSWYQQTPGQGLQFLFEYFSETQRNKGNFPGRFSGRQFSNSRSEMNVSTLELGDSALYLCASSDFYEQYFGPGTRLTVT.

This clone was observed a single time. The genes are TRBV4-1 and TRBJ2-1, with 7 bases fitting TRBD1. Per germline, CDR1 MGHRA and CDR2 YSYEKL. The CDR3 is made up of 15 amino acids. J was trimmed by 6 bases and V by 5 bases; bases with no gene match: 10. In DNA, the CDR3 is TGCGCCAGCAGCTCAGGGAACCAGGGGGTCAATGAGCAGTTCTTC. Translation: CASSSGNQGVNEQFF.

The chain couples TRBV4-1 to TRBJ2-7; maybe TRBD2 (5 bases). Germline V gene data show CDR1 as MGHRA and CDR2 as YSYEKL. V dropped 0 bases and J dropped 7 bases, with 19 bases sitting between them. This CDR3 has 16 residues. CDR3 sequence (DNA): TGCGCCAGCAGCCAAGATTATCTAAGGTCAACGGGGGAGCAGTACTTC. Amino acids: CASSQDYLRSTGEQYF.

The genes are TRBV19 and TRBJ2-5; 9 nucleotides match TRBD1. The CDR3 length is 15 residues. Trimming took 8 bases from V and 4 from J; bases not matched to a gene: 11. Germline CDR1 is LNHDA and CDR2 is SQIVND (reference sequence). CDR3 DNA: TGTGCCAGTGGCAAACAGGGGGCGGCGGGAGAGACCCAGTACTTC. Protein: CASGKQGAAGETQYF.

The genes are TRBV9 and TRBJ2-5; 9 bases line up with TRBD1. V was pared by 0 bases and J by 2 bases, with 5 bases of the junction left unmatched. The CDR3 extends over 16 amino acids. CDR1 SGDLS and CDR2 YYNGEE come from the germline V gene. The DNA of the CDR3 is TGTGCCAGCAGCGTAGCGACAGACAGGGGGCAAGAGACCCAGTACTTC. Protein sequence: CASSVATDRGQETQYF.

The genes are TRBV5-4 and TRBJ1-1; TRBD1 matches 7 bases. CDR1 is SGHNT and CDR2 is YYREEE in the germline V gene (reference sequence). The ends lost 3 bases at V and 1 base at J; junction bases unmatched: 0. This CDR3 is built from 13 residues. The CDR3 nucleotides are TGTGCCAGCAGCTGGGACAGGAACACTGAAGCTTTCTTT. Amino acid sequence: CASSWDRNTEAFF.

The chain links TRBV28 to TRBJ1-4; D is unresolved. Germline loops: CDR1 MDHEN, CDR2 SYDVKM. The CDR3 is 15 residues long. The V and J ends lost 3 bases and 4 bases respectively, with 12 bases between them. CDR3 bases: TGTGCCAGCAGTTTTGGCGGAGCCGATAATGAAAAACTGTTTTTT. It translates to CASSFGGADNEKLFF.

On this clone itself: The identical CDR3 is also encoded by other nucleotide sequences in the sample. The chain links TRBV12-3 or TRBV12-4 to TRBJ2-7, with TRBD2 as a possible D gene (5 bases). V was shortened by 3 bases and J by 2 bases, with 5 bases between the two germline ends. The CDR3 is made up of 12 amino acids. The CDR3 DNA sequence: TGTGCCAGCAGTTTGAGGGCCTACGAGCAGTACTTC. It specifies CASSLRAYEQYF.

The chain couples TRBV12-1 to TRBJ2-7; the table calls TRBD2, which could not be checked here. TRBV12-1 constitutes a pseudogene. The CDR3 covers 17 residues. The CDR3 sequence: CASSFRTSGGHSYEQYF. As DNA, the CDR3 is TGTGCCAGCAGCTTCCGGACTAGCGGGGGCCACTCCTACGAGCAGTACTTC.

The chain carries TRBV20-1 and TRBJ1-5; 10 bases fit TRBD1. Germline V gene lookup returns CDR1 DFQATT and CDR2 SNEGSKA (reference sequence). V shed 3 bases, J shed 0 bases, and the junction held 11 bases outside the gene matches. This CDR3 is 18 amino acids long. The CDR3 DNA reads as TGCAGTGCTAGTACCCCCGGGACAGGGGACTATAGCAATCAGCCCCAGCATTTT. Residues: CSASTPGTGDYSNQPQHF.

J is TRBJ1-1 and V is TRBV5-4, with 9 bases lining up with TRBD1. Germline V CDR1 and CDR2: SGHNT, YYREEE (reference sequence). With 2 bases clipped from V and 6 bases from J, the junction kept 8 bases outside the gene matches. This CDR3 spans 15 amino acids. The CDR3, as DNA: TGTGCCAGCAGCTTACTCATGGGACAGGGTTCTGAAGCTTTCTTT. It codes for CASSLLMGQGSEAFF.

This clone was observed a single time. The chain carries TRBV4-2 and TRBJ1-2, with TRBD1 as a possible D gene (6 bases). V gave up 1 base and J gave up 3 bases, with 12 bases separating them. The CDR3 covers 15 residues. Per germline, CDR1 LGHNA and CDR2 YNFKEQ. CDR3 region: CASSQGAGVDYGYTF. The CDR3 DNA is TGTGCCAGCAGCCAAGGCGCAGGGGTGGACTATGGCTACACCTTC.